Detailed here is one T cell receptor (beta chain). Profiling relied on immunoSEQ multiplex PCR, and the TCRdb table lists in-frame clones only, not all of them. The sample yields some 22,000 clones, less than 35% seen once. The data were obtained in a study of neoadjuvant anti-PD-1 for oral cavity cancer. Regarding time point: after neoadjuvant nivolumab, at surgical resection. These newly diagnosed stage II-IVA oral cavity squamous cell carcinoma patients had no prior systemic or radiation treatment. Unmatched junction bases numbered 9, after V lost 0 bases and J lost 5 bases. Per germline, CDR1 MGHRA and CDR2 YSYEKL. The CDR3 has 17 amino acids.

This clonotype was obtained from a person between 40 and 85 years old with oral cavity squamous cell carcinoma. The chain has TRBV4-1 and TRBJ2-3; 9 nucleotides align to TRBD2. The specimen comprised tumor tissue, sampled after nivolumab (anti-PD-1) treatment. CDR3 DNA sequence: TGCGCCAGCAGCCAAGAGCCCCGCGGGGGGGTGTTAGATACGCAGTATTTT. Translated, it gives CASSQEPRGGVLDTQYF.